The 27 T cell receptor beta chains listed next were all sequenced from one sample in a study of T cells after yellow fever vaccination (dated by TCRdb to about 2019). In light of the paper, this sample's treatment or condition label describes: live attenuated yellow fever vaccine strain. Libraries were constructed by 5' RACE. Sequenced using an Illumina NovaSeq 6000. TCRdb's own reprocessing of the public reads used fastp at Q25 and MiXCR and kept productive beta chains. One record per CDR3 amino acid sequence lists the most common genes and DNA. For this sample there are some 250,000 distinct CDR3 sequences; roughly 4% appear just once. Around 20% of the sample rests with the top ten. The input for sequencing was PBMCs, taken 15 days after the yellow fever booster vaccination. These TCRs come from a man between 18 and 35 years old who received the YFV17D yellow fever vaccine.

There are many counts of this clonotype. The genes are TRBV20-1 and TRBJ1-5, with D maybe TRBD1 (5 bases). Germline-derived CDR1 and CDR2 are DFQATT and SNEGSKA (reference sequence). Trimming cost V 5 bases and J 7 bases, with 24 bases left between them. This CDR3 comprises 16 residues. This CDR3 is CSASTQGPFFDQPQHF. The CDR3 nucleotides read TGCAGTGCTTCGACCCAGGGTCCCTTCTTTGACCAGCCCCAGCATTTT.

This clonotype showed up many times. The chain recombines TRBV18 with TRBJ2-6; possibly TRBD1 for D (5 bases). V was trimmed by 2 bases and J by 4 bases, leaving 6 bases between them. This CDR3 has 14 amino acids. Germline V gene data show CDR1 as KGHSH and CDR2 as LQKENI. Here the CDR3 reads CASSPGAGANVLTF. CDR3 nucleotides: TGTGCCAGCTCACCAGGGGCCGGGGCCAACGTCCTGACTTTC. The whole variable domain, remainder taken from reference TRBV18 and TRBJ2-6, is NAGVMQNPRHLVRRRGQEARLRCSPMKGHSHVYWYRQLPEEGLKFMVYLQKENIIDESGMPKERFSAEFPKEGPSILRIQQVVRGDSAAYFCASSPGAGANVLTFGAGSRLTVL.

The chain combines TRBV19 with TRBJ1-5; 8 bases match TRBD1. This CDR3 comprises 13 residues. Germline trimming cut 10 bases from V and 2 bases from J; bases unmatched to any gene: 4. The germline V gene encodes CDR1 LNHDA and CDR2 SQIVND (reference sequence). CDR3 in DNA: TGTGCCACCTGGACAGGGCGCAATCAGCCCCAGCATTTT. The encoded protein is CATWTGRNQPQHF.

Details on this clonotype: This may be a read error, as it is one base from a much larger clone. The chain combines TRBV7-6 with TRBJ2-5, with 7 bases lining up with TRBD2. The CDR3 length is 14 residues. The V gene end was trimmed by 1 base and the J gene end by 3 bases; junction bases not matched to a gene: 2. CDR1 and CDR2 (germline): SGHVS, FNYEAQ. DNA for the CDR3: TGTGCCAGCAGCTTAGGAGGGAGGGAAGAGACCCAGTACTTC. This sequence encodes CASSLGGREETQYF.

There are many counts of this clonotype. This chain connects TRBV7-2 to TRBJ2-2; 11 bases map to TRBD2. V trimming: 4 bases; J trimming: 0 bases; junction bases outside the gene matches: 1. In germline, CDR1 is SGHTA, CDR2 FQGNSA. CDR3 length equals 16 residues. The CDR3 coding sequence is TGTGCCAGCAGCTCGGGACTAGCGGCGAACACCGGGGAGCTGTTTTTT. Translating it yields CASSSGLAANTGELFF.

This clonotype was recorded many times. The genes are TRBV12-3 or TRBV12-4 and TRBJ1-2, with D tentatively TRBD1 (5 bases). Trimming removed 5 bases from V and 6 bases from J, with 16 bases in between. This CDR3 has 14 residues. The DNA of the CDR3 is TGTGCCAGCAGTCCCCAATCGGGGCACGATGGCTACACCTTC. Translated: CASSPQSGHDGYTF.

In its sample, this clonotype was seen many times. The CDR3 coding sequence is TGTGCCAGCAGTTACTCCCTTCCGACAGGGGCTGGAAACACCATATATTTT. Amino acid sequence: CASSYSLPTGAGNTIYF. This sequence joins TRBV6-5 and TRBJ1-3; 8 bases line up with TRBD1. Trimming at V came to 0 bases and at J to 2 bases, leaving 6 bases not matched to a gene. This CDR3 has 17 residues. Germline V gene sequence: CDR1 MNHEY, CDR2 SVGAGI.

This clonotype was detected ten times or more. CDR3 sequence (DNA): TGCAGTGCTAGAGATTACAGCGGGGGTTACAATGAGCAGTTCTTC. It specifies CSARDYSGGYNEQFF. The rearrangement links TRBV20-1 to TRBJ2-1; the match to TRBD2 covers 8 bases. The trim removed 0 bases at V and 4 bases at J, leaving 5 bases unmatched. Germline loops: CDR1 DFQATT, CDR2 SNEGSKA (reference sequence). The length of the CDR3 is 15 residues.

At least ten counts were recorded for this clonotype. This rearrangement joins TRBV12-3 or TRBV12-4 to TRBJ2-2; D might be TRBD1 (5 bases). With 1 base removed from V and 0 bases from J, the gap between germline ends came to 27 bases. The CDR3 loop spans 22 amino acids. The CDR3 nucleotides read TGTGCCAGCAGTTTAGGGACACCAATACCTATTCGTCCTTGGTCGAACACCGGGGAGCTGTTTTTT. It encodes CASSLGTPIPIRPWSNTGELFF.

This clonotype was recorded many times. The CDR3 loop is CASSPNSGGTTDTQYF. The CDR3 DNA reads as TGTGCCAGCTCACCAAACAGCGGGGGCACCACAGATACGCAGTATTTT. This rearrangement joins TRBV18 to TRBJ2-3; 8 nucleotides agree with TRBD2. CDR1 and CDR2 from the germline V gene are KGHSH and LQKENI. Trimming cost V 2 bases and J 2 bases; bases outside gene matches: 6. CDR3 length: 16 amino acids.

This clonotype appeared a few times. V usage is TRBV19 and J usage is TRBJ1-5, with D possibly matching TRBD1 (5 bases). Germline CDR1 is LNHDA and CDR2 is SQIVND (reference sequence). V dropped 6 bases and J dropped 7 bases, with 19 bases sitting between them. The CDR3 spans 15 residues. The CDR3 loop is CASRHEGAGGQPQHF. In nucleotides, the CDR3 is TGTGCCAGTAGACATGAAGGGGCGGGAGGCCAGCCCCAGCATTTT.

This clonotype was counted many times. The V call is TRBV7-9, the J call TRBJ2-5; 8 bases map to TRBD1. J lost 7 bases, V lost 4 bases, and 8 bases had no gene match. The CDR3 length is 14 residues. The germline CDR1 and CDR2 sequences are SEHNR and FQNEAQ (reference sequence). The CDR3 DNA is TGTGCCAGCAGCTCCAGACAGGGGTCTGGGACCCAGTACTTC. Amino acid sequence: CASSSRQGSGTQYF.

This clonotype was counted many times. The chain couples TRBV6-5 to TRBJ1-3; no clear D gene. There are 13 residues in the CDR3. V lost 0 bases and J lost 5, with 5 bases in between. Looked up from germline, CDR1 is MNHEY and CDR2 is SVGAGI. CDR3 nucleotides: TGTGCCAGCAGTTACTCGAGTAGAAACACCATATATTTT. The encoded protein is CASSYSSRNTIYF.

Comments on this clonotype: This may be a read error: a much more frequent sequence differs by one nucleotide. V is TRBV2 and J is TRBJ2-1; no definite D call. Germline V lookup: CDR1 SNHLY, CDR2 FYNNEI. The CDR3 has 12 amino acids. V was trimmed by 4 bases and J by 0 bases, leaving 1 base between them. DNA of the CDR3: TGTGCCAGCAGTGGCTCCTACAATGAGCAGTTCTTC. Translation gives CASSGSYNEQFF.

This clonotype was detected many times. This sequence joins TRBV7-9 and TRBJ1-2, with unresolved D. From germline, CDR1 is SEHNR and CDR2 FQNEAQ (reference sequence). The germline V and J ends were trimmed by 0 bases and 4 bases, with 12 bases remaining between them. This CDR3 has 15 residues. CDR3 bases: TGTGCCAGCAGCTTAGCTGGGGAGGCAGTCTATGGCTACACCTTC. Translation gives CASSLAGEAVYGYTF.

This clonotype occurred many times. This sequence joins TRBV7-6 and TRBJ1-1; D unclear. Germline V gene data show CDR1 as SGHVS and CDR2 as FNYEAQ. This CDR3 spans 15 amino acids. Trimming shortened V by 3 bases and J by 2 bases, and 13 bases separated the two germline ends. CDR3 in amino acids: CASSFRGRRNTEAFF. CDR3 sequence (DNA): TGTGCCAGCAGCTTCCGAGGACGGCGTAACACTGAAGCTTTCTTT.

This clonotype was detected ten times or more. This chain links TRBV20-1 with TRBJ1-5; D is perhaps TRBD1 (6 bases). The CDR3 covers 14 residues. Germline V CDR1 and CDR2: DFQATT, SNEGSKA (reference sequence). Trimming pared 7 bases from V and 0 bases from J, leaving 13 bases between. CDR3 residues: CSVRDRNSNQPQHF. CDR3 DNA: TGCAGTGTCCGAGACAGGAATAGCAATCAGCCCCAGCATTTT.

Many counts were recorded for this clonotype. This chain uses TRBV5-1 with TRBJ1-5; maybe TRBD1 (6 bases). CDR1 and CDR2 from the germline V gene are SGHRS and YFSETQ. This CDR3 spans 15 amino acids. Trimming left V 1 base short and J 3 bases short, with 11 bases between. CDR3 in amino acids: CASSLTGYYNQPQHF. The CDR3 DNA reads TGCGCCAGCAGCTTGACAGGGTACTACAATCAGCCCCAGCATTTT. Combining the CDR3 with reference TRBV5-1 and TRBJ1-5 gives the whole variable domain KAGVTQTPRYLIKTRGQQVTLSCSPISGHRSVSWYQQTPGQGLQFLFEYFSETQRNKGNFPGRFSGRQFSNSRSEMNVSTLELGDSALYLCASSLTGYYNQPQHFGDGTRLSIL.

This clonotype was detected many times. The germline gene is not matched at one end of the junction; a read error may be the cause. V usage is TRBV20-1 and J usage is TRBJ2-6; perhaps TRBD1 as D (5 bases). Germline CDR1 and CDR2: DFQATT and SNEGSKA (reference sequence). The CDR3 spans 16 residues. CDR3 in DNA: TGCAGTGCCAGAGACAGACCAGGTACTGGGGCCAACGTCCTGACTTTC. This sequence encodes CSARDRPGTGANVLTF.

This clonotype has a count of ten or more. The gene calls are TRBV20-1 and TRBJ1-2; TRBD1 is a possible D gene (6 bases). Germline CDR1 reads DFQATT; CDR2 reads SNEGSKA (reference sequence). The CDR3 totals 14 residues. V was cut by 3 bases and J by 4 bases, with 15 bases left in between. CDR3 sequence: CSASATGTGYGYTF. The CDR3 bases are TGCAGTGCTAGCGCCACAGGGACGGGCTATGGCTACACCTTC.

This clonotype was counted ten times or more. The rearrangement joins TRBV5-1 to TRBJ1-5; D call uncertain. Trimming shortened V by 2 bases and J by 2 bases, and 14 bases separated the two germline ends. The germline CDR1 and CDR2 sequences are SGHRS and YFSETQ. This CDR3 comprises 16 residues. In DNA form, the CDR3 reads TGCGCCAGCAGCTTCGGAACGGGGTCGGGCAATCAGCCCCAGCATTTT. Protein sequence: CASSFGTGSGNQPQHF. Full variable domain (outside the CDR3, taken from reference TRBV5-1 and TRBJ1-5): KAGVTQTPRYLIKTRGQQVTLSCSPISGHRSVSWYQQTPGQGLQFLFEYFSETQRNKGNFPGRFSGRQFSNSRSEMNVSTLELGDSALYLCASSFGTGSGNQPQHFGDGTRLSIL.

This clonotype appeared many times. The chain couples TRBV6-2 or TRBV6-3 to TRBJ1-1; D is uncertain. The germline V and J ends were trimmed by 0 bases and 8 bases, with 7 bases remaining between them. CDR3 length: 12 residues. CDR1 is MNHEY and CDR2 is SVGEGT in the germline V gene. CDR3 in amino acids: CASSYSNREAFF. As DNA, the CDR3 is TGTGCCAGCAGTTACTCGAACCGGGAAGCTTTCTTT.

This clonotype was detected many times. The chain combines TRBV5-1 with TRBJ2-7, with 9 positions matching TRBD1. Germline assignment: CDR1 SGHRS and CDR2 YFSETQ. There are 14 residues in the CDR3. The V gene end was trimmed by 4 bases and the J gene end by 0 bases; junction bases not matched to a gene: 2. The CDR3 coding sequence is TGCGCCAGCAGCCCGGGACAGGGCTCCTACGAGCAGTACGTC. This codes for CASSPGQGSYEQYV.

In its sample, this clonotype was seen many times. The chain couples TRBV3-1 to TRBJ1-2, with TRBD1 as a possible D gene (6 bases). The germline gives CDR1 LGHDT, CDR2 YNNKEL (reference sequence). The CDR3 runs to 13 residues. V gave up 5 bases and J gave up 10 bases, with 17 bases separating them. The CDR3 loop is CASSDTGTYNYTF. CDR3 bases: TGTGCCAGCAGCGATACCGGGACATATAACTACACCTTC.

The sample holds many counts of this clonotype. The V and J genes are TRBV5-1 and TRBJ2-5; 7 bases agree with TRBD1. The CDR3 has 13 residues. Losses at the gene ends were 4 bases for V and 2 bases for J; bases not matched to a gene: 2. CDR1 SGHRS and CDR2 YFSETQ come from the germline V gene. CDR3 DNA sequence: TGCGCCAGCAGCGTGGGACAGCAAGAGACCCAGTACTTC. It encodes CASSVGQQETQYF.

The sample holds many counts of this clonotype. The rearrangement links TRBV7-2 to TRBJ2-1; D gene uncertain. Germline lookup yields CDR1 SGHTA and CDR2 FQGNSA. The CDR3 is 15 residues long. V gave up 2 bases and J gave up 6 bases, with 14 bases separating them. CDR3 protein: CASSLHHLGSNEQFF. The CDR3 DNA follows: TGTGCCAGCAGCTTACATCATCTCGGAAGCAATGAGCAGTTCTTC. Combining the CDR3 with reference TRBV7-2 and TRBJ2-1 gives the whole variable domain GAGVSQSPSNKVTEKGKDVELRCDPISGHTALYWYRQSLGQGLEFLIYFQGNSAPDKSGLPSDRFSAERTGGSVSTLTIQRTQQEDSAVYLCASSLHHLGSNEQFFGPGTRLTVL.

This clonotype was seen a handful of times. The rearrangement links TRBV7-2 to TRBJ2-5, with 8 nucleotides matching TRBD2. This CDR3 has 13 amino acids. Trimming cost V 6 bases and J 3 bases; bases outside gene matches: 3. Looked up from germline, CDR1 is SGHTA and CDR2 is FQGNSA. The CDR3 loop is CASRTSVEETQYF. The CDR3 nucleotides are TGTGCCAGCAGGACTAGCGTTGAAGAGACCCAGTACTTC.